This T cell receptor (beta chain) was obtained from a study of OX40 agonist ivuxolimab in advanced cancers. Turning to the study itself: Partial responses were observed in three patients, of whom one had hepatocellular carcinoma and two had cutaneous melanoma. Notes on the study in general: Low normalized T-cell clonal expansion was also seen in some nonresponders.

About this clone itself: What it binds is unknown.

Measured with immunoSEQ multiplex PCR; TCRdb has only the in-frame clones, and not every one. The repertoire holds about 150,000 clones, with 90% as singletons. Blood was sampled at baseline, cycle 4 day 1, and cycle 7 day 1. This CDR3 spans 13 amino acids. Germline lookup yields CDR1 SGHTA and CDR2 FQGNSA. The V and J ends lost 4 bases and 6 bases respectively, with 10 bases between them. This sequence originates from an adult with an advanced solid tumor such as melanoma, head and neck, liver or kidney cancer. The chain uses TRBV7-2 and TRBJ1-5; D is unclear. This specimen was CD4+ or CD8+ T cells sorted from blood, taken in a trial of the OX40 agonist ivuxolimab. The CDR3 nucleotides are TGTGCCAGCAGCTCCCTCGAGGTTCAGCCCCAGCATTTT. Residues: CASSSLEVQPQHF.